This TCR beta chain was recovered during a study of beta chain features in type 1 diabetes. The V gene's germline CDR1 is LGHNA and CDR2 YSLEER. There are 16 residues in the CDR3. The junction had 8 bases not matched to a gene; V was cut back by 4 bases and J by 6 bases. Populations obtained by sorting all exceeded 98% purity. Reverse transcription of all isolated RNA meant that expressed TCRB transcripts were sequenced. Libraries were prepared by immunoSEQ multiplex PCR; TCRdb keeps only in-frame clonotypes and omits some of them. Of some 900,000 clones in the sample, roughly 16% were seen once. The chain links TRBV4-3 to TRBJ1-4, with TRBD1 identical over 10 bases. The sample consisted of naive CD4+ T cells from blood. This clonotype originated in a woman under 30 in good health. The CDR3 reads CASSRTPGQGYEKLFF. The CDR3 nucleotides are TGCGCCAGCAGCCGCACCCCGGGACAGGGGTATGAAAAACTGTTTTTT.